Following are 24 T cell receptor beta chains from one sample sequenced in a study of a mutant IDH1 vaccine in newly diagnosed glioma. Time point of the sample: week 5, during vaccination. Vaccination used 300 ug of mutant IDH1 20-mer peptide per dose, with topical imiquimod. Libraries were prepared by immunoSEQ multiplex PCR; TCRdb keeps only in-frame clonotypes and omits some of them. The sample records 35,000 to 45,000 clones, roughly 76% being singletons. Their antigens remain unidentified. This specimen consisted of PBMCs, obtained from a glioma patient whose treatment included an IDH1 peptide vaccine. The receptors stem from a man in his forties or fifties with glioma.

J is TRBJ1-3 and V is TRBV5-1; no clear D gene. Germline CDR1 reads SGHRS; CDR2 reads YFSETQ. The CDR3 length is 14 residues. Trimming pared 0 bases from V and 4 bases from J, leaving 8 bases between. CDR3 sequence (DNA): TGCGCCAGCAGCTTGGGCCAGGAAGGAAACACCATATATTTT. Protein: CASSLGQEGNTIYF.

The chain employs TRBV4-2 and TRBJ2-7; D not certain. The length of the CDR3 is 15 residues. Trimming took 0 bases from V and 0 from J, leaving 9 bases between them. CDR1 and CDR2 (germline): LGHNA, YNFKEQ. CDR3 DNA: TGTGCCAGCAGCCAAGAGCTGGGCGGCTCCTACGAGCAGTACTTC. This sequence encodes CASSQELGGSYEQYF.

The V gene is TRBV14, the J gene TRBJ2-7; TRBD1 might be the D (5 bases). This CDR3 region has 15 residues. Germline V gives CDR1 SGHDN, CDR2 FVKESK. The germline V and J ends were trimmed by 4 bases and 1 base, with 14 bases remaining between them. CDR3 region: CASSRLIDRSYEQYF. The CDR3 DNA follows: TGTGCCAGCAGCCGGTTAATAGACAGATCCTACGAGCAGTACTTC.

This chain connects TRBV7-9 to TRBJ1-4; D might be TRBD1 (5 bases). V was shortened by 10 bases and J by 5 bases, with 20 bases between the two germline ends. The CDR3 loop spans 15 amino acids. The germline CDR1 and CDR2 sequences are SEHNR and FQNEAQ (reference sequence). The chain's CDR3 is CATHGTWSLNEKLFF. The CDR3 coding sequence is TGTGCCACCCACGGGACGTGGTCCCTAAATGAAAAACTGTTTTTT.

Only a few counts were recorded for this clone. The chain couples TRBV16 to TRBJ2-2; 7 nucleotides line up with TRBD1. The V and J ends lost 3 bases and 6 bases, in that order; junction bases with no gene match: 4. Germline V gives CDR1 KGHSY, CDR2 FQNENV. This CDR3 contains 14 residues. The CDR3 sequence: CASSQTGSAGELFF. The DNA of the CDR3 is TGTGCCAGCAGCCAGACAGGGTCCGCCGGGGAGCTGTTTTTT.

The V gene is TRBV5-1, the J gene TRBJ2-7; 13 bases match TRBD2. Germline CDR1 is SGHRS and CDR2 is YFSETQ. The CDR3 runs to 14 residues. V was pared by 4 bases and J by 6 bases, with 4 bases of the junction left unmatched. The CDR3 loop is CASSRTSGRSEQYF. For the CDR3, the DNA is TGCGCCAGCAGCCGGACTAGCGGGAGAAGCGAGCAGTACTTC.

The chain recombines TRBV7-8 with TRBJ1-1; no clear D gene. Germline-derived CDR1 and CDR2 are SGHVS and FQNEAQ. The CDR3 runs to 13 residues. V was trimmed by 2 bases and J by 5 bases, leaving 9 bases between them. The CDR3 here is CASSLTGITEAFF. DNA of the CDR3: TGTGCCAGCAGCTTAACCGGAATAACTGAAGCTTTCTTT.

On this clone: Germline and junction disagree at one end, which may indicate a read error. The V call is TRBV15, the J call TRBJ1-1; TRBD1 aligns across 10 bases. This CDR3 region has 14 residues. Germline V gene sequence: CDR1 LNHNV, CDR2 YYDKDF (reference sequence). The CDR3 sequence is CATSGDRGRTEAFF. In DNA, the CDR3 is TGTGCCACCAGCGGAGACAGGGGGCGAACTGAAGCTTTCTTT.

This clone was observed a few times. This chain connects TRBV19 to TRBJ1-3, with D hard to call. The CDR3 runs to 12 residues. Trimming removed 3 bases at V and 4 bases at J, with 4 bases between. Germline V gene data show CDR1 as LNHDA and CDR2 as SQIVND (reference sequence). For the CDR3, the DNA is TGTGCCAGTAGTATGACAGGAAACACCATATATTTT. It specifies CASSMTGNTIYF.

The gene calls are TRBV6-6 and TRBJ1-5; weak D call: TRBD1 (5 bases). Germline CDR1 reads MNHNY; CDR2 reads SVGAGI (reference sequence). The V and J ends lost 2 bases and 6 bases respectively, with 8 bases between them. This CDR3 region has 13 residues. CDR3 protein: CASSYGGIQPQHF. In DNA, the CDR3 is TGTGCCAGCAGTTACGGGGGGATTCAGCCCCAGCATTTT.

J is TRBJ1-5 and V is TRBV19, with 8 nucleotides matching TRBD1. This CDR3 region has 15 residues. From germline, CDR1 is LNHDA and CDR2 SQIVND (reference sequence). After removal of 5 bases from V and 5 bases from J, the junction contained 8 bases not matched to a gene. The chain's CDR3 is CASSRTGIIDQPQHF. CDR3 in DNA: TGTGCCAGTAGTCGGACAGGGATAATCGATCAGCCCCAGCATTTT.

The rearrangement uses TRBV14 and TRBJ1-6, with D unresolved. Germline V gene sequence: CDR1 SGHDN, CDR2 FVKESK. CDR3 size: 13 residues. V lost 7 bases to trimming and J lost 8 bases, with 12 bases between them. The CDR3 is CASKGLFDSPLHF. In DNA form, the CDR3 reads TGTGCCAGCAAAGGACTCTTCGATTCACCCCTCCACTTT. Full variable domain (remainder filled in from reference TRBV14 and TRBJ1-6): EAGVTQFPSHSVIEKGQTVTLRCDPISGHDNLYWYRRVMGKEIKFLLHFVKESKQDESGMPNNRFLAERTGGTYSTLKVQPAELEDSGVYFCASKGLFDSPLHFGNGTRLTVT.

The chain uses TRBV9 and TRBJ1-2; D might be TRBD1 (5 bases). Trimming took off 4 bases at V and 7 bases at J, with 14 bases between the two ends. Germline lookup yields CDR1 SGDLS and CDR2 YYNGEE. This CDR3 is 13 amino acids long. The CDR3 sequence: CASSSGGNGGYTF. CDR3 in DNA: TGTGCCAGCAGCTCTGGGGGGAACGGTGGCTACACCTTC.

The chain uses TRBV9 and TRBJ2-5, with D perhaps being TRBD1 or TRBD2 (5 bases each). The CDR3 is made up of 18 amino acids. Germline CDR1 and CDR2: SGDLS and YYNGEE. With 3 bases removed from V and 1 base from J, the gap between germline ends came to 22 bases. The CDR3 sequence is CASSGDGAAISLQETQYF. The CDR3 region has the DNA TGTGCCAGCAGCGGAGACGGGGCCGCCATAAGCCTCCAAGAGACCCAGTACTTC.

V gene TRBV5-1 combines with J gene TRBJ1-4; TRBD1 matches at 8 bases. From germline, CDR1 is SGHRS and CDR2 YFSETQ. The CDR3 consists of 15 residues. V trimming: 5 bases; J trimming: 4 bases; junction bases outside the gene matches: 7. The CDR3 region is CASRSGGSNNEKLFF. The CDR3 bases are TGCGCCAGCAGGTCAGGGGGCTCGAATAATGAAAAACTGTTTTTT. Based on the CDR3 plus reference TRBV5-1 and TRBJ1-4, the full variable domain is KAGVTQTPRYLIKTRGQQVTLSCSPISGHRSVSWYQQTPGQGLQFLFEYFSETQRNKGNFPGRFSGRQFSNSRSEMNVSTLELGDSALYLCASRSGGSNNEKLFFGSGTQLSVL.

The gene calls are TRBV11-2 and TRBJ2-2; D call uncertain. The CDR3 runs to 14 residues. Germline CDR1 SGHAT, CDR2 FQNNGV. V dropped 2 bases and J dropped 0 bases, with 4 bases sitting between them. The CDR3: CASSLRANTGELFF. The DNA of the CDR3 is TGTGCCAGCAGCTTAAGAGCGAACACCGGGGAGCTGTTTTTT.

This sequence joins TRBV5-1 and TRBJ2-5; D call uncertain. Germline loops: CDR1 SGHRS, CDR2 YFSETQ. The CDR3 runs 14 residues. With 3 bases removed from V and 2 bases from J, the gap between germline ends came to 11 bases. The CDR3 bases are TGCGCCAGCAGCTCACCGGATCAGCAAGAGACCCAGTACTTC. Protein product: CASSSPDQQETQYF.

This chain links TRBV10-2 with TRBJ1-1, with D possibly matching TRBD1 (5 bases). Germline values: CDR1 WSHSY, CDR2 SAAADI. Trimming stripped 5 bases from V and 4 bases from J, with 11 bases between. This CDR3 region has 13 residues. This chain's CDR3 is CASSIQGGTEAFF. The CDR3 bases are TGCGCCAGCAGTATCCAGGGCGGCACTGAAGCTTTCTTT.

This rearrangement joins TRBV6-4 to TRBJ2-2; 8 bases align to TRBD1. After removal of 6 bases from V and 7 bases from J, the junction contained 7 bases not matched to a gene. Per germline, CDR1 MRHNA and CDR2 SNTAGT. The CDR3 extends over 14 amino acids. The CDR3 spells CASRAQGAHGELFF. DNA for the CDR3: TGTGCCAGCAGAGCGCAGGGGGCCCACGGGGAGCTGTTTTTT.

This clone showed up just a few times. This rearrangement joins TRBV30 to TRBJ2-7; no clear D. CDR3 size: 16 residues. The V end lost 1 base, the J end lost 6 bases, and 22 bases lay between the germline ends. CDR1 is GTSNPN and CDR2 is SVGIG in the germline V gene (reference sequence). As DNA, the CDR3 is TGTGCCTGGAGTGGAGCCGGGCTTCTTTTTAACGGCGAGCAGTACTTC. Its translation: CAWSGAGLLFNGEQYF.

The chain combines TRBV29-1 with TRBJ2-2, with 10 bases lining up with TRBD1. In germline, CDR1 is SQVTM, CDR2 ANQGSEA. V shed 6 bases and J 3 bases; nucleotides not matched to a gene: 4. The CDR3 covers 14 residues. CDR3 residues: CSVGQGGYTGELFF. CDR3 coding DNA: TGCAGCGTCGGACAGGGGGGTTACACCGGGGAGCTGTTTTTT.

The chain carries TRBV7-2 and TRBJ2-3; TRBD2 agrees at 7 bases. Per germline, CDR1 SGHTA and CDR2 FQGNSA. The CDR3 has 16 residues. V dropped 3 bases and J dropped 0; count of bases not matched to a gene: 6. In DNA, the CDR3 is TGTGCCAGCAGCTTGGGCAGCGGGGCTAGCACAGATACGCAGTATTTT. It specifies CASSLGSGASTDTQYF.

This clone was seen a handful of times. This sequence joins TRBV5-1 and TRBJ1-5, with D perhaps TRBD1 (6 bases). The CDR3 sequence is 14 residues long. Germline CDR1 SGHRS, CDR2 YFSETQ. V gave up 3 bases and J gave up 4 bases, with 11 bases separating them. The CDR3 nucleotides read TGCGCCAGCAGCTCGGGACAACCTAATCAGCCCCAGCATTTT. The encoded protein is CASSSGQPNQPQHF.

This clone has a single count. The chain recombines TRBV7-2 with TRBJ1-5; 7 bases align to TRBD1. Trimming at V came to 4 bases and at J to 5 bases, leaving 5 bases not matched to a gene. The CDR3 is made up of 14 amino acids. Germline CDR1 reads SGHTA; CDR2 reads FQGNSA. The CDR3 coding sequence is TGTGCCAGCAGCTACCGGGACAGTGATCAGCCCCAGCATTTT. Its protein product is CASSYRDSDQPQHF.